Below are 13 T cell receptor beta chains sequenced from a single sample in a study of CD8 T cells in ankylosing spondylitis. No cognate antigen is known for these TCRs. TCRdb reprocessed the 5' RACE reads via MiXCR and lists one record per CDR3 protein. The data show about 500,000 distinct CDR3 sequences, about 5% seen once. Overall study findings and caveats: Blood from ankylosing spondylitis patients appeared to carry a characteristic roughly 8-variant TCR beta motif.

The material sequenced was blood, either unsorted or a sorted T cell fraction (not recorded which). The source is a male donor with ankylosing spondylitis.

This clonotype was seen ten or more times. The CDR3 spells CASSLVNSAGYTF. The CDR3 nucleotides read TGTGCCAGCAGCTTAGTTAACAGCGCCGGCTACACCTTC. The chain is built from TRBV7-2 and TRBJ1-2; D is unresolved. Germline CDR1 is SGHTA and CDR2 is FQGNSA. The ends were cut back, 1 base at V and 8 bases at J, with 11 bases in the middle. The CDR3 loop spans 13 amino acids.

This clonotype was found many times. The genes are TRBV7-9 and TRBJ1-5, with a weak D call TRBD1 (6 bases). V was shortened by 4 bases and J by 4 bases, with 14 bases between the two germline ends. Looked up from germline, CDR1 is SEHNR and CDR2 is FQNEAQ (reference sequence). This CDR3 region has 15 residues. The CDR3 DNA is TGTGCCAGCAGCTCCTCCGTCAGGGGAAATCAGCCCCAGCATTTT. The encoded protein is CASSSSVRGNQPQHF.

This clonotype was found many times. This chain joins TRBV12-3 or TRBV12-4 and TRBJ1-2; D gene ambiguous. CDR3 size: 14 residues. Trimming stripped 3 bases from V and 4 bases from J, with 12 bases between. The CDR3 loop reads CASSFGLLTYGYTF. CDR3 bases: TGTGCCAGCAGTTTTGGCCTTCTCACCTATGGCTACACCTTC.

The CDR3 DNA reads as TGCACCGGATGCGGCCAGGGCTCCTACAATGAGCAGTTCTTC. Its protein product is CTGCGQGSYNEQFF. V and J are TRBV1 and TRBJ2-1. TRBV1 is a documented pseudogene. The CDR3 is made up of 14 amino acids.

This clonotype was observed many times. The chain uses TRBV20-1 and TRBJ2-5, with D possibly called TRBD1 or TRBD2 (7 bases each). Trimming removed 6 bases from V and 4 bases from J, with 15 bases in between. The CDR3 contains 13 residues. The germline V gene has CDR1 DFQATT and CDR2 SNEGSKA (reference sequence). CDR3 sequence: CSAPQGGSETQYF. The CDR3 coding sequence is TGCAGTGCACCTCAGGGGGGGTCAGAGACCCAGTACTTC.

At least ten counts were recorded for this clonotype. The CDR3 reads CASSFDRQGDQPQHF. CDR3 in DNA: TGTGCCAGCAGCTTTGATCGACAGGGGGATCAGCCCCAGCATTTT. The chain couples TRBV7-2 to TRBJ1-5; 9 bases match TRBD1. V lost 3 bases, J lost 5 bases, and 5 bases stayed unmatched. Germline lookup yields CDR1 SGHTA and CDR2 FQGNSA. This CDR3 is 15 amino acids long.

This clonotype was counted many times. V gene TRBV4-1 combines with J gene TRBJ1-1; tentatively, D is TRBD1 (6 bases). The CDR3 contains 15 residues. Germline V gene sequence: CDR1 MGHRA, CDR2 YSYEKL. Between the trimmed V and J ends, which lost 5 bases and 5 bases, there was a span of 18 bases. The CDR3 DNA reads as TGCGCCAGCAGCTCTAGGGGACATGCGGGGACTGAAGCTTTCTTT. Its translation is CASSSRGHAGTEAFF.

This clonotype was detected ten times or more. The genes are TRBV12-3 or TRBV12-4 and TRBJ1-2; maybe TRBD1 (5 bases). The V gene lost 8 bases and the J gene lost 5 bases, with 15 bases spanning the gap. The CDR3 spans 13 residues. CDR3 DNA: TGTGCCAGCCGTTGGGACGACCTTTATGGCTACACCTTC. Its translation: CASRWDDLYGYTF.

This clonotype came up many times. The chain combines TRBV20-1 with TRBJ1-6; D is possibly TRBD1 (5 bases). Germline V gene lookup returns CDR1 DFQATT and CDR2 SNEGSKA (reference sequence). V shed 3 bases and J shed 8 bases, with 11 bases lying between them. CDR3 length: 13 residues. CDR3 sequence: CSASLQDHSPLHF. The CDR3 coding sequence is TGCAGTGCTAGTTTACAGGATCATTCACCCCTCCACTTT.

This clonotype has more than one count but fewer than ten. The CDR3 reads CASSLAMGETQYF. The CDR3, as DNA: TGTGCCAGCAGCTTAGCGATGGGAGAGACCCAGTACTTC. The J gene is TRBJ2-5, the V gene TRBV7-8, with D unclear. Germline CDR1 and CDR2: SGHVS and FQNEAQ. The ends were cut back, 0 bases at V and 4 bases at J, with 6 bases in the middle. The CDR3 runs to 13 residues.

This clonotype was counted only a few times. The V call is TRBV7-6, the J call TRBJ2-1, with a tentative D call TRBD2 (5 bases). Germline values: CDR1 SGHVS, CDR2 FNYEAQ. Deletions cut 0 bases from V and 2 bases from J, with 8 bases between. CDR3 length: 15 amino acids. The CDR3 region has the DNA TGTGCCAGCAGCTTAGCCCTAGCAGCCTACAATGAGCAGTTCTTC. Protein product: CASSLALAAYNEQFF. Full variable domain (rest looked up from reference TRBV7-6 and TRBJ2-1): GAGVSQSPRYKVTKRGQDVALRCDPISGHVSLYWYRQALGQGPEFLTYFNYEAQQDKSGLPNDRFSAERPEGSISTLTIQRTEQRDSAMYRCASSLALAAYNEQFFGPGTRLTVL.

This clonotype was recorded a few times. V gene TRBV28 combines with J gene TRBJ2-7; 7 positions agree with TRBD1. J lost 0 bases, V lost 4 bases, and 15 bases had no gene match. The germline CDR1 and CDR2 sequences are MDHEN and SYDVKM. The CDR3 is 18 residues long. The CDR3 DNA reads TGTGCCAGCAGTTCCACCATAACGGGACAGCGAAGCTCCTACGAGCAGTACTTC. Translation: CASSSTITGQRSSYEQYF.

This clonotype was counted at least ten times. The junction differs from germline at one of its ends, possibly a read error. V gene TRBV7-2 combines with J gene TRBJ2-3; D ambiguous. Germline assignment: CDR1 SGHTA and CDR2 FQGNSA. This CDR3 has 13 residues. This CDR3 reads CASSLVGTDTQYF. DNA of the CDR3: TGTGCCAGCAGTTTAGTGGGGACAGATACGCAGTATTTT.